This T cell receptor beta chain was sequenced during a study of tumor-infiltrating lymphocytes in primary liver carcinoma. From unsorted bulk tissue weighing roughly 17-31 mg, DNA and RNA were co-extracted. This CDR3 is 15 amino acids long. Looked up from germline, CDR1 is MNHEY and CDR2 is SVGAGI. The template, 500 ng total RNA, yielded TCR beta cDNA made with a constant-region primer. Modified slightly, ARM-PCR produced TCR beta libraries over three nested multiplex PCR rounds. Use of TRBV1-TRBV30 forward primers with a C-beta reverse primer characterized the first two PCR rounds, which lasted approximately 11 cycles each. TCRdb analysed the multiplex PCR reads with MiXCR anew, one entry per CDR3 protein. The repertoire has about 92,000 distinct CDR3 sequences, approximately 68% of them found once; the top ten carry around 30%. Notes on this clonotype: A read error may produce the germline difference seen at one junction end.

Specimen: tumor-adjacent normal liver tissue. The receptor comes from a man aged 40-49 years with primary liver carcinoma and hepatitis B virus infection. The chain uses TRBV6-5 and TRBJ2-3; 7 nucleotides agree with TRBD2. In nucleotides, the CDR3 is TGTGCCAGCAATCCGGCGGGAGATACTACAGATACCCAGTATTTT. Translated, it gives CASNPAGDTTDTQYF.